This entry is about one TCR beta chain. The sample comes from a study of blood T cell repertoires in COVID-19. Overall study: There were acute and convalescent COVID-19 samples, and they came from the United States, Italy and Spain. T cells, B-cell-depleted T cells, or PBMCs supplied cDNA or gDNA.

From germline, CDR1 is MNHEY and CDR2 SVGAGI. The CDR3 runs to 14 residues. Deletions cut 5 bases from V and 2 bases from J, with 13 bases between. In the source study's methods: Amplification of reference gene primers was used by the study to estimate nucleated cell counts. TCRdb's copy holds only in-frame clones and misses some; the assay was immunoSEQ multiplex PCR. V and J calls and clone size follow that table, whereas D and trimming were derived from the DNA. The top ten hold 3% of the sample, which has some 350,000 clones, around 86% seen once. V usage is TRBV6-5 and J usage is TRBJ2-7; weak D call: TRBD2 (6 bases). The source material was peripheral blood. This sequence was found in a human donor in a cohort sampled during active COVID-19. CDR3 sequence: CASSTEGPTYEQYF. In DNA form, the CDR3 reads TGTGCCAGCAGTACGGAGGGACCGACCTACGAGCAGTACTTC.